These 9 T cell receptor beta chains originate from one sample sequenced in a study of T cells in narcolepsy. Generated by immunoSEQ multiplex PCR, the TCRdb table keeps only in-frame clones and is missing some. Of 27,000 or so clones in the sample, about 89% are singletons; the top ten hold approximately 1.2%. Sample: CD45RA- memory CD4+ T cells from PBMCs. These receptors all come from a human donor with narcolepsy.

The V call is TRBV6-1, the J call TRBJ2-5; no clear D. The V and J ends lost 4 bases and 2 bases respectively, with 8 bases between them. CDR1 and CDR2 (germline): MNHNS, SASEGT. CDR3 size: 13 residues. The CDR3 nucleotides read TGTGCCAGCAGTGTCGACTTTCAAGAGACCCAGTACTTC. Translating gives CASSVDFQETQYF.

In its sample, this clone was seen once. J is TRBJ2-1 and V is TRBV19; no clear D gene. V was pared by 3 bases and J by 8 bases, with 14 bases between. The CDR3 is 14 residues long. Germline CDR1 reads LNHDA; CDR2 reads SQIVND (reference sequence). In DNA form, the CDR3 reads TGTGCCAGTAGTATCGGGCTAGGGCCCGATGAGCAGTTCTTC. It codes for CASSIGLGPDEQFF.

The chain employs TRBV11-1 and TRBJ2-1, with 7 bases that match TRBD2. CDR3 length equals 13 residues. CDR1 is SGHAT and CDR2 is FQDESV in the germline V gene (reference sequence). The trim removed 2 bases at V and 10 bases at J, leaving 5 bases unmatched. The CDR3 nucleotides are TGTGCCAGCAGCTTACTAGCGGATCGGGAGCAGTTCTTC. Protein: CASSLLADREQFF.

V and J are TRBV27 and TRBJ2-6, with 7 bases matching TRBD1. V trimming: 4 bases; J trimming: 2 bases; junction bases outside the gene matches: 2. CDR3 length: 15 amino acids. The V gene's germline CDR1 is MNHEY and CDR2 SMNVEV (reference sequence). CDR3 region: CASSSRGPGANVLTF. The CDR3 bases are TGTGCCAGCAGTTCAAGGGGGCCTGGGGCCAACGTCCTGACTTTC. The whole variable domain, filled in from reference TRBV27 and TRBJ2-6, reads EAQVTQNPRYLITVTGKKLTVTCSQNMNHEYMSWYRQDPGLGLRQIYYSMNVEVTDKGDVPEGYKVSRKEKRNFPLILESPSPNQTSLYFCASSSRGPGANVLTFGAGSRLTVL.

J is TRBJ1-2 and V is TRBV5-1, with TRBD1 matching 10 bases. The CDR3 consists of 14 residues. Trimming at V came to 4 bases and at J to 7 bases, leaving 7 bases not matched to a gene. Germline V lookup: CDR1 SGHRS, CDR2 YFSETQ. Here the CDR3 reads CASSQGTGEVGYTF. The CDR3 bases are TGCGCCAGCAGCCAAGGGACAGGGGAGGTTGGCTACACCTTC. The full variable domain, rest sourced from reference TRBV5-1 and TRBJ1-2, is KAGVTQTPRYLIKTRGQQVTLSCSPISGHRSVSWYQQTPGQGLQFLFEYFSETQRNKGNFPGRFSGRQFSNSRSEMNVSTLELGDSALYLCASSQGTGEVGYTFGSGTRLTVV.

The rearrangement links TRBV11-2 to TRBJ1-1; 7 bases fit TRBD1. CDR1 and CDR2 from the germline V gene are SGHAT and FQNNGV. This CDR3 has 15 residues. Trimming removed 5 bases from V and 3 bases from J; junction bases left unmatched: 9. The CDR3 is CASSPPTGVYTEAFF. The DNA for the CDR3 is TGTGCCAGCAGCCCCCCTACAGGGGTCTACACTGAAGCTTTCTTT.

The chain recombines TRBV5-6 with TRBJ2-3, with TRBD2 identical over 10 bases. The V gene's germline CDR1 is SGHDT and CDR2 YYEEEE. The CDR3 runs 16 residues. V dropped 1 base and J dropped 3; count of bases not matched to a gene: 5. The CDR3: CASSLPGLAATDTQYF. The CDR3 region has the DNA TGTGCCAGCAGCTTGCCAGGACTAGCGGCTACAGATACGCAGTATTTT.

The CDR3 DNA follows: TGTGCCAGCAGCGACCCGACTAGCGGGGGGACCTACGAGCAGTACTTC. It is translated as CASSDPTSGGTYEQYF. V gene TRBV5-4 combines with J gene TRBJ2-7; 13 nucleotides line up with TRBD2. V was pared by 4 bases and J by 2 bases, with 6 bases of the junction left unmatched. Germline CDR1 reads SGHNT; CDR2 reads YYREEE (reference sequence). The length of the CDR3 is 16 residues.

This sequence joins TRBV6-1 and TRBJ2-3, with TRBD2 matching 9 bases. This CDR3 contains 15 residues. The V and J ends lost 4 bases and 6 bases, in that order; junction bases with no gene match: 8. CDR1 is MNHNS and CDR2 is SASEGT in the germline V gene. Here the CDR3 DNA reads TGTGCCAGCAGTGCAGCGGGGGGCAAGGCGGATACGCAGTATTTT. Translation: CASSAAGGKADTQYF.